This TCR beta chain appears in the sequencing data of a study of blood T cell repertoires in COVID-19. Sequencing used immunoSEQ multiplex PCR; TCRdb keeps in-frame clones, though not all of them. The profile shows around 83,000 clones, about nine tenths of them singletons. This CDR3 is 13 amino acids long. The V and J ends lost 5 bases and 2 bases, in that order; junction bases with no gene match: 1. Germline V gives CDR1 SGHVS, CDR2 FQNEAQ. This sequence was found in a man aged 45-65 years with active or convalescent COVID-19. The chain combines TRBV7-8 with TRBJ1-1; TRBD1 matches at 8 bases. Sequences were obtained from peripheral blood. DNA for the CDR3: TGTGCCAGCAGCCCAGGGGGCAACACTGAAGCTTTCTTT. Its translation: CASSPGGNTEAFF. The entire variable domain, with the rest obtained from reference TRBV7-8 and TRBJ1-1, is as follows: GAGVSQSPRYKVAKRGQDVALRCDPISGHVSLFWYQQALGQGPEFLTYFQNEAQLDKSGLPSDRFFAERPEGSVSTLKIQRTQQEDSAVYLCASSPGGNTEAFFGQGTRLTVV.